Listed below are T cell receptor beta chains from one sample, sequenced in a study of technical replicates of blood from a few donors. Only in-frame clones appear in the TCRdb table, and some are missing; sequencing was by immunoSEQ multiplex PCR. The sample yields tens of thousands of clones, 85% to 95% seen once. Sequencing was carried out using PBMCs. The receptors come from a human donor in good health. Some clones in this sample may be carry-over from other donors' samples. CDR3s include the opening cysteine and the closing phenylalanine or tryptophan. A D gene is named only where the DNA matches it firmly. Some rows mark clone size as missing; the rest say once, few, many or name a class of expanded clone.

size	V	J	length	D	CDR3	DNA
-	TRBV4-1	TRBJ2-3	16	TRBD2	CASSPLRAGGTDTQYF	TGCGCCAGCAGCCCCCTGCGAGCGGGAGGGACAGATACGCAGTATTTT
-	TRBV7-6	TRBJ2-7	16	-	CASSLLSPADSYEQYF	TGTGCCAGCAGCTTACTCTCTCCAGCGGATTCCTACGAGCAGTACTTC
-	TRBV28	TRBJ2-3	15	-	CASKPGHTSTDTQYF	TGTGCCAGCAAACCGGGACATACTAGCACAGATACGCAGTATTTT
-	TRBV5-4	TRBJ2-6	15	-	CASSLPSSGANVLTF	TGTGCCAGCAGCTTGCCGAGCTCTGGGGCCAACGTCCTGACTTTC
once	TRBV25-1	TRBJ2-7	14	TRBD1	CASAQQGTAYEQYF	TGTGCCAGCGCTCAACAGGGGACAGCCTACGAGCAGTACTTC
-	TRBV4-2	TRBJ1-2	19	TRBD1	CASSQLIFVRDRTDYGYTF	TGTGCCAGCAGCCAATTAATATTCGTCCGGGACAGGACAGACTATGGCTACACCTTC
-	TRBV4-1	TRBJ2-5	15	TRBD1	CASTKGDRAGETQYF	TGCGCCAGCACCAAAGGGGACAGGGCGGGGGAGACCCAGTACTTC
-	TRBV12-5	TRBJ1-5	12	-	CASGFLNQPQHF	TGTGCTAGTGGTTTCCTTAATCAGCCCCAGCATTTT
-	TRBV5-1	TRBJ2-1	17	TRBD2	CASSLGTSGGGNNEQFF	TGCGCCAGCAGCTTAGGGACTAGCGGGGGGGGGAACAATGAGCAGTTCTTC
-	TRBV30	TRBJ1-1	13	TRBD1	CASRDRGNTEAFF	TGTGCCTCGCGCGACAGGGGGAACACTGAAGCTTTCTTT
-	TRBV5-1	TRBJ2-2	17	TRBD2	CASSLKKTGGNTGELFF	TGCGCCAGCAGCTTGAAGAAGACGGGGGGGAACACCGGGGAGCTGTTTTTT
-	TRBV19	TRBJ1-2	13	-	CASSPDRTYGYTF	TGTGCCAGTAGTCCAGACAGGACCTATGGCTACACCTTC
-	TRBV9	TRBJ2-3	14	-	CASSVSRSGDTQYF	TGTGCCAGCAGCGTATCTCGGAGCGGAGATACGCAGTATTTT
-	TRBV6-6	TRBJ1-6	15	-	CASSYSGGEDSPLHF	TGTGCCAGCAGTTACTCTGGGGGGGAGGATTCACCCCTCCACTTT
-	TRBV7-9	TRBJ2-1	15	-	CASSLRDFIYNEQFF	TGTGCCAGCAGCCTCCGGGACTTCATATACAATGAGCAGTTCTTC
once	TRBV7-8	TRBJ1-2	13	-	CASTAGTNYGYTF	TGTGCCAGCACCGCCGGGACTAACTATGGCTACACCTTC
-	TRBV15	TRBJ2-5	14	-	CATSRGGIQETQYF	TGTGCCACCAGCAGAGGAGGCATACAAGAGACCCAGTACTTC
-	TRBV6-5	TRBJ1-5	14	TRBD1	CASSLSGGGQPQHF	TGTGCCAGCAGCCTCTCAGGGGGCGGGCAGCCCCAGCATTTT
once	TRBV4-1	TRBJ2-3	17	TRBD2	CASSQEVLLAGRDTQYF	TGCGCCAGCAGCCAAGAAGTCTTACTAGCGGGCCGAGATACGCAGTATTTT
-	TRBV6-6	TRBJ1-2	14	TRBD1	CATVPTGGSYGYTF	TGTGCCACGGTTCCGACAGGGGGTTCCTATGGCTACACCTTC
-	TRBV2	TRBJ2-3	15	TRBD2	CASSGTSGNTDTQYF	TGTGCCAGCAGTGGGACTAGCGGGAACACAGATACGCAGTATTTT
-	TRBV18	TRBJ1-3	17	-	CASSPRPPSGSGNTIYF	TGTGCCAGCTCACCAAGACCTCCCTCCGGGTCTGGAAACACCATATATTTT
once	TRBV5-4	TRBJ1-2	13	-	CASSLDSNYGYTF	TGTGCCAGCAGCCTGGACAGTAACTATGGCTACACCTTC
-	TRBV6-1	TRBJ1-2	15	-	CASSLPRGQNYGYTF	TGTGCCAGCAGTTTGCCCAGGGGTCAGAACTATGGCTACACCTTC
-	TRBV4-1	TRBJ2-1	14	TRBD2	CASSQALGSGGGFF	TGCGCCAGCAGCCAAGCCCTGGGAAGCGGGGGCGGGTTCTTC
-	TRBV7-3	TRBJ1-2	14	TRBD1	CASSPGTGEGGYTF	TGTGCCAGCAGCCCCGGGACAGGGGAGGGTGGCTACACCTTC
few	TRBV10-1	TRBJ2-7	14	-	CASRGGREAYEQYF	TGCGCCAGCAGGGGCGGACGGGAAGCCTACGAGCAGTACTTC
-	TRBV15	TRBJ2-7	15	TRBD2	CATSRVLAGVNEQYF	TGTGCCACCAGCAGAGTACTAGCGGGAGTAAACGAGCAGTACTTC
-	TRBV7-9	TRBJ2-1	16	TRBD2	CASTRLAGRSPNEQFF	TGTGCCAGCACCCGACTAGCGGGCCGCTCACCTAATGAGCAGTTCTTC
-	TRBV19	TRBJ2-1	15	TRBD2	CASSMVAGSYNEQFF	TGTGCCAGTAGTATGGTAGCGGGGTCCTACAATGAGCAGTTCTTC
-	TRBV2	TRBJ2-7	15	TRBD2	CASSDPSGRADEQYF	TGTGCCAGCAGTGACCCTAGCGGGAGGGCCGACGAGCAGTACTTC
once	TRBV9	TRBJ1-3	17	TRBD1	CASSLTGARDSGNTIYF	TGTGCCAGCAGCTTGACAGGGGCCAGGGACTCTGGAAACACCATATATTTT
-	TRBV2	TRBJ1-1	13	TRBD1	CASRPGQGGEAFF	TGTGCCAGCAGACCGGGACAGGGTGGTGAAGCTTTCTTT
-	TRBV15	TRBJ1-2	15	-	CATSREETALWGYTF	TGTGCCACCAGCAGAGAAGAGACAGCCCTCTGGGGCTACACCTTC
-	TRBV30	TRBJ1-5	13	-	CAWTGDSNQPQHF	TGTGCCTGGACCGGGGATAGCAATCAGCCCCAGCATTTT
-	TRBV6-5	TRBJ1-4	15	-	CASKQRTATNEKLFF	TGTGCCAGCAAACAGCGGACTGCAACTAATGAAAAACTGTTTTTT
-	TRBV6-1	TRBJ2-5	11	-	CASTEEMAQYF	TGTGCCAGCACCGAAGAGATGGCCCAGTACTTC
-	TRBV7-2	TRBJ2-7	13	-	CASSPRRSYEQYF	TGTGCCAGCAGCCCTAGGAGGTCCTACGAGCAGTACTTC
once	TRBV5-6	TRBJ2-7	15	-	CASSPPVGGTYEQYF	TGTGCCAGCAGCCCACCCGTCGGGGGAACCTACGAGCAGTACTTC
once	TRBV30	TRBJ2-7	12	TRBD2	CAGTSGAYEQYF	TGTGCCGGGACTAGCGGAGCCTACGAGCAGTACTTC
many	TRBV6-1	TRBJ1-5	14	TRBD1	CASSGEGDSQPQHF	TGTGCCAGCAGCGGCGAGGGGGACAGTCAGCCCCAGCATTTT
-	TRBV4-1	TRBJ1-2	18	TRBD1	CASSQELLRDYRGPGYTF	TGCGCCAGCAGCCAAGAACTTCTCAGAGACTACAGGGGGCCTGGCTACACCTTC
once	TRBV4-3	TRBJ1-4	18	-	CASSQARWGGRAGEKLFF	TGCGCCAGCAGCCAAGCACGTTGGGGGGGGAGGGCCGGTGAAAAACTGTTTTTT
-	TRBV13	TRBJ2-1	20	-	CASSLAGITSELFSYNEQFF	TGTGCCAGCAGCTTAGCCGGGATAACCTCAGAACTCTTCTCCTACAATGAGCAGTTCTTC
-	TRBV7-9	TRBJ2-2	16	TRBD2	CASSSSGRRGTGELFF	TGTGCCAGCAGCTCTAGCGGGAGGAGGGGCACCGGGGAGCTGTTTTTT
-	TRBV7-2	TRBJ2-7	14	TRBD2	CASSLIGGGNEQYF	TGTGCCAGCAGCTTAATTGGGGGGGGGAACGAGCAGTACTTC
-	TRBV27	TRBJ2-1	13	TRBD1	CASSWDRVDEQFF	TGTGCCAGCAGTTGGGACAGGGTGGATGAGCAGTTCTTC
-	TRBV30	TRBJ2-6	13	-	CAWTHSGANVLTF	TGTGCCTGGACACACTCTGGGGCCAACGTCCTGACTTTC
-	TRBV5-1	TRBJ2-2	14	-	CASSGDWNTGELFF	TGCGCCAGCAGCGGGGACTGGAACACCGGGGAGCTGTTTTTT
-	TRBV11-2	TRBJ2-1	15	TRBD2	CASSPSGSYGNEQFF	TGTGCCAGCAGCCCAAGCGGGAGCTACGGCAATGAGCAGTTCTTC
-	TRBV6-1	TRBJ2-2	14	TRBD2	CAITSAGGTGELFF	TGTGCCATCACCTCGGCGGGAGGTACCGGGGAGCTGTTTTTT
-	TRBV7-9	TRBJ2-1	14	-	CASSLEGAGNEQFF	TGTGCCAGCAGCTTAGAGGGAGCGGGTAATGAGCAGTTCTTC
once	TRBV9	TRBJ2-7	14	-	CASSAGNGNYEQYF	TGTGCCAGCAGCGCGGGAAATGGGAACTACGAGCAGTACTTC
-	TRBV7-2	TRBJ2-1	18	TRBD2	CASSALLGLADYYNEQFF	TGTGCCAGCAGCGCTTTATTGGGACTAGCGGACTACTACAATGAGCAGTTCTTC
once	TRBV15	TRBJ1-3	15	TRBD1	CATSRATGTGNTIYF	TGTGCCACCAGCAGGGCGACAGGGACTGGAAACACCATATATTTT
few	TRBV19	TRBJ1-2	15	TRBD1	CASSIPDRGSYGYTF	TGTGCCAGTAGTATCCCGGACAGGGGAAGCTATGGCTACACCTTC
-	TRBV4-1	TRBJ1-5	14	TRBD1	CASSLGDRNQPQHF	TGCGCCAGCAGCCTCGGGGACAGAAATCAGCCCCAGCATTTT
-	TRBV7-9	TRBJ1-6	13	-	CASSLRTYSPLHF	TGTGCCAGCAGCTTACGGACTTATTCACCCCTCCACTTT
once	TRBV11-2	TRBJ2-7	14	TRBD2	CASSFRTSGAEQYF	TGTGCCAGCAGCTTCCGGACTAGCGGTGCGGAGCAGTACTTC
-	TRBV5-4	TRBJ1-3	16	TRBD1	CASSSRDRDSGNTIYF	TGTGCCAGCAGTTCCCGGGACAGGGATTCTGGAAACACCATATATTTT